One and the same sample provided the 27 T cell receptor beta chains below, sequenced in a study of regulatory T cells in long-lasting Graves disease. Documented time point: persistent/refractory GD, antithyroid drugs over 5 years with positive TRAb. RNA isolated from PBMCs was used to make the TCR library. Sequencing libraries for TCR beta were prepared with iRepertoire HTBI primers and Arm-PCR of CDR3 regions. Each CDR3 protein is one row after TCRdb ran MiXCR on the multiplex PCR reads. The sample shows around 500,000 distinct CDR3 sequences, 20% to 25% of them seen only once. This specimen was peripheral blood mononuclear cells (PBMCs), taken when the disease was refractory, from a patient treated with antithyroid drugs. Receptors originate from a female donor with Graves disease.

V gene TRBV4-2 combines with J gene TRBJ1-1, with D possibly TRBD1 on 6 matching bases. Deletions cut 0 bases from V and 4 bases from J, with 30 bases between. The CDR3 loop spans 21 amino acids. Germline V gives CDR1 LGHNA, CDR2 YNFKEQ. This chain's CDR3 is CASSQDPPLGRGADLGTEAFF. The CDR3 DNA follows: TGTGCCAGCAGCCAAGACCCCCCACTCGGTCGGGGGGCTGACCTGGGCACTGAAGCTTTCTTT.

This clonotype was picked up many times. The CDR3 sequence: CASSTKMNTEAFF. For the CDR3, the DNA is TGTGCCAGCAGCACAAAAATGAACACTGAAGCTTTCTTT. The chain couples TRBV7-3 to TRBJ1-1, with D unresolved. The length of the CDR3 is 13 residues. CDR1 is SGHTA and CDR2 is FQGTGA in the germline V gene. V was clipped by 5 bases and J by 0 bases, with 7 bases between them.

This clonotype was seen ten or more times. The V call is TRBV2, the J call TRBJ1-6; 7 positions match TRBD1. Germline CDR1 SNHLY, CDR2 FYNNEI. CDR3 size: 13 residues. J gave up 10 bases and V 9 bases, and 9 bases lay outside the gene matches. CDR3 coding DNA: TGTGCCAGTACGACAGGGAATCCCTCACCCCTCCACTTT. As protein: CASTTGNPSPLHF.

The CDR3, as DNA: TGTGCCAGCAGTCTACGGACTTCCACAGATACGCAGTATTTT. Translated, it gives CASSLRTSTDTQYF. The V call is TRBV28, the J call TRBJ2-3, with D maybe TRBD2 (5 bases). This CDR3 region has 14 residues. V was shortened by 5 bases and J by 2 bases, with 11 bases between the two germline ends. Germline V gene data show CDR1 as MDHEN and CDR2 as SYDVKM.

At least ten counts were recorded for this clonotype. CDR3 in amino acids: CASRLAGLQETQYF. In nucleotides, the CDR3 is TGTGCCAGTAGACTAGCGGGACTTCAAGAGACCCAGTACTTC. The rearrangement joins TRBV3-2 to TRBJ2-5; the DNA was not compared with TRBD2, the D call given in the table. TRBV3-2 is a pseudogene locus. The CDR3 covers 14 residues.

In this sample, this clonotype turned up many times. V usage is TRBV27 and J usage is TRBJ1-5; D unclear. CDR1 is MNHEY and CDR2 is SMNVEV in the germline V gene (reference sequence). The CDR3 is 12 residues long. Trimming pared 6 bases from V and 7 bases from J, leaving 10 bases between. The CDR3, as DNA: TGTGCCAGCAGCAAGGTAGGACAGCCCCAGCATTTT. This sequence encodes CASSKVGQPQHF.

To note about this clonotype: A read error is possible here, since a much larger clone lies one base away. The CDR3 sequence: CASSLGPSQGTQYF. CDR3 DNA sequence: TGTGCCAGCAGCTTAGGACCAAGCCAAGGGACCCAGTACTTC. V usage is TRBV11-3 and J usage is TRBJ2-5, with D hard to call. Germline V gene lookup returns CDR1 SGHNT and CDR2 YENEEA. This CDR3 contains 14 residues.

This clonotype was picked up a small number of times. The chain combines TRBV7-9 with TRBJ2-5; 8 bases map to TRBD2. V was pared by 8 bases and J by 7 bases, with 12 bases of the junction left unmatched. The CDR3 is made up of 14 amino acids. Germline V gives CDR1 SEHNR, CDR2 FQNEAQ (reference sequence). CDR3 DNA sequence: TGTGCCAGCGGCCTTAGCAGCGGGAGTGGGACCCAGTACTTC. It codes for CASGLSSGSGTQYF. The variable domain in full, completed from reference TRBV7-9 and TRBJ2-5, reads DTGVSQNPRHKITKRGQNVTFRCDPISEHNRLYWYRQTLGQGPEFLTYFQNEAQLEKSRLLSDRFSAERPKGSFSTLEIQRTEQGDSAMYLCASGLSSGSGTQYFGPGTRLLVL.

Concerning this clonotype itself: A much larger clone lies one base from this, so it may be a read error. V gene TRBV6-1 combines with J gene TRBJ2-2; 9 bases map to TRBD2. V lost 6 bases, J lost 2 bases, and 10 bases stayed unmatched. Germline V CDR1 and CDR2: MNHNS, SASEGT. The CDR3 is made up of 17 amino acids. CDR3 residues: CASRPFVAGANTGELFF. Written as DNA, the CDR3 is TGTGCCAGCAGACCCTTTGTAGCGGGAGCTAACACCGGGGAGCTGTTTTTT.

This clonotype was counted at least ten times. The gene calls are TRBV27 and TRBJ1-1; no definite D call. V lost 5 bases to trimming and J lost 0 bases, with 13 bases between them. The CDR3 runs to 15 residues. Germline lookup yields CDR1 MNHEY and CDR2 SMNVEV (reference sequence). This CDR3 is CASSPLGSVNTEAFF. In DNA form, the CDR3 reads TGTGCCAGCAGTCCCCTTGGCAGCGTGAACACTGAAGCTTTCTTT.

As to this clonotype: This could be a read error, since a much larger clone is one nucleotide away. The chain has TRBV11-2 and TRBJ2-5; D may be TRBD1 (6 bases). V was pared by 4 bases and J by 9 bases, with 18 bases between. CDR3 size: 14 residues. Germline assignment: CDR1 SGHAT and CDR2 FQNNGV. The CDR3 loop is CASSWTDPVEAQYF. For the CDR3, the DNA is TGTGCCAGCAGCTGGACAGACCCAGTGGAGGCCCAGTACTTC.

This clonotype was detected many times. The rearrangement joins TRBV2 to TRBJ1-4; no firm D call. The CDR3 loop spans 17 amino acids. V gave up 5 bases and J gave up 5 bases, with 21 bases separating them. The germline CDR1 and CDR2 sequences are SNHLY and FYNNEI. The CDR3 DNA reads TGTGCCAGCAGTCCCCCGGCCTCGGGTGTGCTAAATGAAAAACTGTTTTTT. Amino acid sequence: CASSPPASGVLNEKLFF. Looking up the rest from reference TRBV2 and TRBJ1-4 gives the full variable domain: EPEVTQTPSHQVTQMGQEVILRCVPISNHLYFYWYRQILGQKVEFLVSFYNNEISEKSEIFDDQFSVERPDGSNFTLKIRSTKLEDSAMYFCASSPPASGVLNEKLFFGSGTQLSVL.

This clonotype was seen a handful of times. The rearrangement links TRBV6-1 to TRBJ1-2, with unresolved D. Between the trimmed V and J ends, which lost 5 bases and 9 bases, there was a span of 16 bases. Per germline, CDR1 MNHNS and CDR2 SASEGT. The CDR3 is 13 amino acids. CDR3 sequence: CASSPKAGSSYTF. CDR3 sequence (DNA): TGTGCCAGCAGTCCTAAGGCTGGGAGTAGCTACACCTTC.

This clonotype was seen at least ten times. The V and J genes are TRBV28 and TRBJ2-7; D remains ambiguous. Looked up from germline, CDR1 is MDHEN and CDR2 is SYDVKM. The CDR3 has 11 residues. The V end was cut by 6 bases, the J end by 4 bases, with 7 bases between. The CDR3 sequence: CASRDVYEQYF. As DNA, the CDR3 is TGTGCCAGCAGGGATGTATACGAGCAGTACTTC.

About this clonotype itself: It may be a read error: a sequence one base away is much more abundant. This chain uses TRBV27 with TRBJ1-4, with D unresolved. CDR1 is MNHEY and CDR2 is SMNVEV in the germline V gene (reference sequence). The CDR3 totals 15 residues. Trimming pared 3 bases from V and 4 bases from J, leaving 12 bases between. The CDR3: CASSFGRSRNEKLFF. The CDR3 DNA is TGTGCCAGCAGTTTTGGGCGAAGCCGTAATGAAAAACTGTTTTTT.

This clonotype has more than one count but fewer than ten. The genes are TRBV20-1 and TRBJ1-2; D might be TRBD1 (5 bases). Germline V gives CDR1 DFQATT, CDR2 SNEGSKA (reference sequence). The CDR3 runs to 13 residues. Written as DNA, the CDR3 is TGCAGGTTCTCAGGGTCTAGGGGCTATGGCTACACCTTC. Translated: CRFSGSRGYGYTF.

At least ten counts were recorded for this clonotype. The chain uses TRBV12-3 or TRBV12-4 and TRBJ2-5, with 9 bases identical to TRBD1. The CDR3 has 15 amino acids. V lost 2 bases and J lost 2; bases outside the gene matches: 3. As DNA, the CDR3 is TGTGCCAGCAGTTTATCGGACAGGGGACAAGAGACCCAGTACTTC. It yields the protein CASSLSDRGQETQYF.

This clonotype was seen once. The chain is built from TRBV5-4 and TRBJ1-1, with a tentative D call TRBD1 (5 bases). Germline-derived CDR1 and CDR2 are SGHNT and YYREEE (reference sequence). Trimming removed 0 bases from V and 4 bases from J, with 13 bases in between. The CDR3 length is 15 residues. CDR3 nucleotides: TGTGCCAGCAGCTTGGCCCCAGGGAGGCGCACTGAAGCTTTCTTT. This encodes CASSLAPGRRTEAFF.

Comments on this clonotype: As the CDR3 is not closed by the conserved phenylalanine or tryptophan, this likely results from a read error. The chain has TRBV7-3 and TRBJ2-7; D gene unclear. Trimming pared 2 bases from V and 1 base from J, leaving 12 bases between. In germline, CDR1 is SGHTA, CDR2 FQGTGA. This CDR3 region has 15 residues. CDR3 nucleotides: TGTGCCAGCAGCTTATTCGGCAGCAGGTCCTACGAGCAGTACCTC. Amino acid sequence: CASSLFGSRSYEQYL.

As concerns this clonotype: Being one base from a much bigger clone, this may be a read error. V gene TRBV29-1 combines with J gene TRBJ2-7, with D tentatively TRBD2 (5 bases). This CDR3 comprises 11 residues. Germline CDR1 and CDR2: SQVTM and ANQGSEA. CDR3 sequence: CGGRGSGEQYF. DNA of the CDR3: TGCGGAGGACGGGGATCGGGAGAGCAGTACTTC.

The chain joins TRBV12-5 to TRBJ2-2, with 8 bases matching TRBD2. Germline-derived CDR1 and CDR2 are LGHNT and FRNRAP. Trimming cost V 7 bases and J 6 bases; bases outside gene matches: 16. The CDR3 runs to 17 residues. CDR3 protein: CASAALGTGGPAGELFF. In DNA form, the CDR3 reads TGTGCTAGTGCCGCCCTGGGGACGGGAGGGCCGGCCGGGGAGCTGTTTTTT.

Only a few counts were recorded for this clonotype. The chain uses TRBV30 and TRBJ2-7; the D call may be TRBD1 or TRBD2 (5 bases each). Germline CDR1 is GTSNPN and CDR2 is SVGIG (reference sequence). CDR3 length: 14 amino acids. Trimming left V 5 bases short and J 3 bases short, with 17 bases between. The CDR3 protein is CAWGSYRRIYEQYF. The CDR3, as DNA: TGTGCCTGGGGATCGTACAGGAGGATCTACGAGCAGTACTTC.

The sample holds many counts of this clonotype. V is TRBV28 and J is TRBJ1-4, with D unclear. Germline V gives CDR1 MDHEN, CDR2 SYDVKM. This CDR3 contains 16 residues. V lost 1 base and J 0 bases, leaving 9 bases between the germline ends. The DNA of the CDR3 is TGTGCCAGCAGTTTATACAACTTTGCAACTAATGAAAAACTGTTTTTT. Protein product: CASSLYNFATNEKLFF.

This clonotype has just a few counts. The chain links TRBV5-6 to TRBJ2-4; D uncertain. Per the germline V gene, CDR1 is SGHDT and CDR2 is YYEEEE. The CDR3 spans 14 residues. Deletions cut 4 bases from V and 3 bases from J, with 11 bases between. CDR3 protein: CASSRVVGKNIQYF. The CDR3 region has the DNA TGTGCCAGCAGCCGAGTAGTTGGCAAAAACATTCAGTACTTC.

This clonotype was observed a handful of times. The chain combines TRBV5-1 with TRBJ2-2, with 9 bases matching TRBD1. CDR1 is SGHRS, CDR2 YFSETQ, per germline. This CDR3 spans 15 amino acids. V gave up 4 bases and J gave up 7 bases; unmatched junction bases: 8. Written as DNA, the CDR3 is TGCGCCAGCAGCCCTCAACAGGGGGCTAGCGGGGAGCTGTTTTTT. It is translated as CASSPQQGASGELFF.

This clonotype was picked up a small number of times. The chain has TRBV3-1 and TRBJ2-7, with TRBD2 matching 10 bases. The V gene's germline CDR1 is LGHDT and CDR2 YNNKEL (reference sequence). The length of the CDR3 is 15 residues. V lost 1 base, J lost 6 bases, and 6 bases stayed unmatched. The CDR3 bases are TGTGCCAGCAGCCAAGGAGTGAGGACTAGCGGCGAGCAGTACTTC. It translates to CASSQGVRTSGEQYF.

This clonotype has at least ten counts. V gene TRBV7-9 combines with J gene TRBJ2-7; 9 positions agree with TRBD1. Germline V lookup: CDR1 SEHNR, CDR2 FQNEAQ (reference sequence). The length of the CDR3 is 16 residues. V gave up 5 bases and J gave up 0 bases; unmatched junction bases: 8. The CDR3 region is CASSPPGQGPSYEQYF. The CDR3 DNA sequence: TGTGCCAGCAGCCCTCCGGGACAGGGTCCCTCCTACGAGCAGTACTTC. Combining the CDR3 with reference TRBV7-9 and TRBJ2-7 gives the whole variable domain DTGVSQNPRHKITKRGQNVTFRCDPISEHNRLYWYRQTLGQGPEFLTYFQNEAQLEKSRLLSDRFSAERPKGSFSTLEIQRTEQGDSAMYLCASSPPGQGPSYEQYFGPGTRLTVT.